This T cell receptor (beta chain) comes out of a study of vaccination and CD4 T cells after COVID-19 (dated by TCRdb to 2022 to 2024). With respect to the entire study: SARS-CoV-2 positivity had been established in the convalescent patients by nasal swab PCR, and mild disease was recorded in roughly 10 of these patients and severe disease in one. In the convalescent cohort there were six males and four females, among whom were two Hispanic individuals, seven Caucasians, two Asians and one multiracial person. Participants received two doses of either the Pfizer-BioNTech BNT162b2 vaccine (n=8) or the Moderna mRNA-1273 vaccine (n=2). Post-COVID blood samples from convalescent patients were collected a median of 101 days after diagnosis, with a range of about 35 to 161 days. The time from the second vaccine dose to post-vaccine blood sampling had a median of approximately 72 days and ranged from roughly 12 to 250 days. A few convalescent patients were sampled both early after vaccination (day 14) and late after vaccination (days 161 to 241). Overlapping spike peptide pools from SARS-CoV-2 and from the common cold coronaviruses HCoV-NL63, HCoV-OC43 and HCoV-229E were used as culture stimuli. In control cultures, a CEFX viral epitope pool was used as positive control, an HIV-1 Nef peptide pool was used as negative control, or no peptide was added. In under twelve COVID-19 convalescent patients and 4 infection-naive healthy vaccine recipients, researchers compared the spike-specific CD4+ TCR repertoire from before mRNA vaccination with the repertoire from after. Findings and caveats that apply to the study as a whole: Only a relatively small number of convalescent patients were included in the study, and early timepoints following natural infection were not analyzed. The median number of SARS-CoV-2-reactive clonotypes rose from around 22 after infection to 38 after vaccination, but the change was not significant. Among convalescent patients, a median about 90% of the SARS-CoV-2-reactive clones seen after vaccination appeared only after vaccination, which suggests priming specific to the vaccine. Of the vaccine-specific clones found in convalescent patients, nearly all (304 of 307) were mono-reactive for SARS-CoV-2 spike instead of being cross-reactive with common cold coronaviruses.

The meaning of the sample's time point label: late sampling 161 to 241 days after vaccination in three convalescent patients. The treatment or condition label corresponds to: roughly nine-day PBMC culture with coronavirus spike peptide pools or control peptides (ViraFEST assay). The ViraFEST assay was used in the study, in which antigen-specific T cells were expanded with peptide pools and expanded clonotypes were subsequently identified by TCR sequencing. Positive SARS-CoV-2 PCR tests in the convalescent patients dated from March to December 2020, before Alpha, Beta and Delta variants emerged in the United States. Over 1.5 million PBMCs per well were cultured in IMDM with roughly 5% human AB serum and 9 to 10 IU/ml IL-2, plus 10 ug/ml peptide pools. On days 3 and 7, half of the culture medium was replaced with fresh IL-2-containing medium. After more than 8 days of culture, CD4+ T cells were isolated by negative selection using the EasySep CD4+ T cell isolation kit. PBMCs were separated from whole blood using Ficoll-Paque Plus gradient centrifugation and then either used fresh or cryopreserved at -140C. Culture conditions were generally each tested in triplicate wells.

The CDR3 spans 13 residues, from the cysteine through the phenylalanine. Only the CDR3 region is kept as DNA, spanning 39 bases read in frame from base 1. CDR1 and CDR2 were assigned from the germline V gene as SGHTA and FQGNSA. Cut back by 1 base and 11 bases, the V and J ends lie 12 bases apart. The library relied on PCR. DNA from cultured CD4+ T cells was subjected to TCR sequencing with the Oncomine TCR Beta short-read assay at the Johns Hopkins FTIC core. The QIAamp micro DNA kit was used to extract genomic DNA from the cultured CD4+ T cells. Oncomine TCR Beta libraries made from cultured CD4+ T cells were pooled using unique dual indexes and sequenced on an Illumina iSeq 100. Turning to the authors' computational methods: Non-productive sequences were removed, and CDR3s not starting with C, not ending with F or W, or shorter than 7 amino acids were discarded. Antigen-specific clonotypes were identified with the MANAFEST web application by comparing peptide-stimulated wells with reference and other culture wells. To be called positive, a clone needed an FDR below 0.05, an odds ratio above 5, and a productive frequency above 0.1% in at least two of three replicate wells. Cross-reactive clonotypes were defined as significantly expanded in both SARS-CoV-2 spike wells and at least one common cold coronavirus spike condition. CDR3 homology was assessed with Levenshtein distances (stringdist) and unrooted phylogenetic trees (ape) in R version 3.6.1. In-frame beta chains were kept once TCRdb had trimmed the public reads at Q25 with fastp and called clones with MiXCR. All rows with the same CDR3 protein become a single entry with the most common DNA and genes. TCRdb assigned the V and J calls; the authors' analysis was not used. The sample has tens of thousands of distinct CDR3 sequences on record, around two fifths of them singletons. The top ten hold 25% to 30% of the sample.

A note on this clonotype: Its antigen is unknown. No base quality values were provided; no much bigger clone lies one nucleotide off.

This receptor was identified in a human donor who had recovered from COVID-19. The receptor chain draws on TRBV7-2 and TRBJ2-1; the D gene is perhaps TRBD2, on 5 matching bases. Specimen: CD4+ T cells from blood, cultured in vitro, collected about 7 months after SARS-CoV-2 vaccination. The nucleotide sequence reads TGTGCCAGCAGCTTAGTGGAAAGGACTCAGCAGTTCTTC. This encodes CASSLVERTQQFF.